The clone carrying this T cell receptor beta chain was observed at least ten times. Its antigen is as yet unknown. This record comes from a study of T cells in Graves' hyperthyroidism and ophthalmopathy. Using RNA transcripts as the source, TCR beta CDR3 regions were amplified. Initially, a first-round RT-PCR of the TCR CDR3 employed the HTBI primer set. TCRdb recomputed calls from the multiplex PCR reads with MiXCR, one row per CDR3 protein. The table includes 250,000 or so distinct CDR3 sequences, roughly 15% detected once. CDR1 SGHVS and CDR2 FNYEAQ come from the germline V gene. V lost 4 bases and J lost 12, with 25 bases in between. This CDR3 comprises 16 residues. Broader study findings: Among thyroid clonotypes expanded above 0.001, most also appeared in blood. Ophthalmopathy was distinguished from stable hyperthyroidism by 13 V-J signatures.

The sequencing input was blood. The TCR comes from a woman under 30 with Graves' ophthalmopathy. This chain links TRBV7-6 with TRBJ2-1, with D maybe TRBD2 (6 bases). CDR3 residues: CASSSLETDNPGGQFF. CDR3 bases: TGTGCCAGCAGCTCCCTCGAGACAGACAATCCCGGGGGGCAGTTCTTC.